Listed below are T cell receptor beta chains from one sample, sequenced in a study of blood T cell repertoires in COVID-19. Assay: immunoSEQ multiplex PCR; the TCRdb copy retains only in-frame clones and omits some. The sample shows over 130,000 clones, roughly 86% of them seen only once. Sample: PBMCs or T cells enriched from blood (not recorded which). These receptors originate from a woman aged 50 to 65 with acute COVID-19. Each CDR3 is given with its conserved first and last residue. The order of the fields is J gene, V gene, CDR3 protein.

J gene: TRBJ1-3
V gene: TRBV28
CDR3 protein: CASSLSGNTIYF

J gene: TRBJ2-1
V gene: TRBV24-1
CDR3 protein: CATSDLASGMGDEQFF

J gene: TRBJ1-2
V gene: TRBV2
CDR3 protein: CASSPRVLVGGYTF

J gene: TRBJ2-7
V gene: TRBV5-3
CDR3 protein: CARSATRAGSYEQYF

J gene: TRBJ1-1
V gene: TRBV19
CDR3 protein: CASSEDRGRRYTEAFF

J gene: TRBJ2-1
V gene: TRBV6-4
CDR3 protein: CASSEDGTGSNEQFF

J gene: TRBJ2-1
V gene: TRBV5-1
CDR3 protein: CASTLTGRGNNEQFF

J gene: TRBJ2-2
V gene: TRBV7-3
CDR3 protein: CASSSTPGAGELFF

J gene: TRBJ1-5
V gene: TRBV5-8
CDR3 protein: CASSPGQGVGQPQHF

J gene: TRBJ2-3
V gene: TRBV5-8
CDR3 protein: CASSPGGAGTDTQYF

J gene: TRBJ2-4
V gene: TRBV2
CDR3 protein: CASSSRITGGGVHRYF

J gene: TRBJ2-3
V gene: TRBV6-1
CDR3 protein: CASSDVGLTGDTQYF

J gene: TRBJ1-4
V gene: TRBV2
CDR3 protein: CASRLQGTNEKLFF

J gene: TRBJ2-2
V gene: TRBV4-1
CDR3 protein: CASSQISWTSGRTGELFF

J gene: TRBJ2-1
V gene: TRBV28
CDR3 protein: CASSIGALPRGEQFF

J gene: TRBJ1-2
V gene: TRBV7-9
CDR3 protein: CASTGAAGYGYTF

J gene: TRBJ2-5
V gene: TRBV10-2
CDR3 protein: CASSESKTGEETQYF

J gene: TRBJ1-3
V gene: TRBV9
CDR3 protein: CASSVGWQVSGNTIYF

J gene: TRBJ2-5
V gene: TRBV7-2
CDR3 protein: CASSLSLAEETQYF

J gene: TRBJ2-7
V gene: TRBV30
CDR3 protein: CAWRERENGEQYF

J gene: TRBJ2-1
V gene: TRBV7-2
CDR3 protein: CASSRTSGGYNEQFF

J gene: TRBJ1-2
V gene: TRBV5-1
CDR3 protein: CASRLTGNYGYTF

J gene: TRBJ2-1
V gene: TRBV11-2
CDR3 protein: CASSWTSEGEQFF

J gene: TRBJ1-1
V gene: TRBV7-3
CDR3 protein: CASSFDRFTEAFF

J gene: TRBJ2-3
V gene: TRBV5-1
CDR3 protein: CASGLTDTQYF

J gene: TRBJ2-7
V gene: TRBV7-3
CDR3 protein: CASSLIGAGVPEQYF

J gene: TRBJ2-7
V gene: TRBV6-2/TRBV6-3
CDR3 protein: CASSSEDRYEQYF

J gene: TRBJ1-3
V gene: TRBV11-2
CDR3 protein: CASSFVHASGNTIYF

J gene: TRBJ2-7
V gene: TRBV10-3
CDR3 protein: CAISEPAGGGEQYF

J gene: TRBJ2-3
V gene: TRBV7-3
CDR3 protein: CASSPKGGITDTQYF

J gene: TRBJ1-2
V gene: TRBV6-5
CDR3 protein: CASSSRQDRGGYTF

J gene: TRBJ2-7
V gene: TRBV19
CDR3 protein: CASRPSGSYEQYF

J gene: TRBJ1-6
V gene: TRBV6-5
CDR3 protein: CASRTGGGNSPLHF

J gene: TRBJ1-1
V gene: TRBV5-1
CDR3 protein: CASIRQGGTEAFF

J gene: TRBJ2-7
V gene: TRBV4-2
CDR3 protein: CASSQDSETTSYEQYF

J gene: TRBJ2-7
V gene: TRBV7-3
CDR3 protein: CASSLFEGSYEQYF

J gene: TRBJ1-6
V gene: TRBV11-2
CDR3 protein: CASSPGQYNSPLHF

J gene: TRBJ1-2
V gene: TRBV5-4
CDR3 protein: CASSPRTGGINYGYTF

J gene: TRBJ1-1
V gene: TRBV6-5
CDR3 protein: CASSYSSLGARPEAFF

J gene: TRBJ2-7
V gene: TRBV19
CDR3 protein: CASTQRGLAGVGQSYEQYF

J gene: TRBJ1-2
V gene: TRBV19
CDR3 protein: CASSITGSYYGYTF

J gene: TRBJ2-1
V gene: TRBV4-3
CDR3 protein: CASSQDLRASGVNEQFF

J gene: TRBJ2-6
V gene: TRBV3-1/TRBV3-2
CDR3 protein: CASRGTSGRGANVLTF

J gene: TRBJ2-1
V gene: TRBV6-6
CDR3 protein: CASSRYPLSGGWANEQFF

J gene: TRBJ2-1
V gene: TRBV9
CDR3 protein: CASSGASNSYNEQFF

J gene: TRBJ1-1
V gene: TRBV6-5
CDR3 protein: CASSLAMDRPKGAFF

J gene: TRBJ1-2
V gene: TRBV27
CDR3 protein: CASSPNRGTYGYTF

J gene: TRBJ2-1
V gene: TRBV7-7
CDR3 protein: CASSLGPVAGGTYNEQFF

J gene: TRBJ2-1
V gene: TRBV2
CDR3 protein: CASNSLAATYNEQFF

J gene: TRBJ1-2
V gene: TRBV19
CDR3 protein: CASSSGTIFGINYGYTF

J gene: TRBJ2-1
V gene: TRBV9
CDR3 protein: CASSVGPVPYNEQFF

J gene: TRBJ2-7
V gene: TRBV7-9
CDR3 protein: CASSSAKEFYEQYF

J gene: TRBJ1-5
V gene: TRBV19
CDR3 protein: CASSDGQISNQPQHF